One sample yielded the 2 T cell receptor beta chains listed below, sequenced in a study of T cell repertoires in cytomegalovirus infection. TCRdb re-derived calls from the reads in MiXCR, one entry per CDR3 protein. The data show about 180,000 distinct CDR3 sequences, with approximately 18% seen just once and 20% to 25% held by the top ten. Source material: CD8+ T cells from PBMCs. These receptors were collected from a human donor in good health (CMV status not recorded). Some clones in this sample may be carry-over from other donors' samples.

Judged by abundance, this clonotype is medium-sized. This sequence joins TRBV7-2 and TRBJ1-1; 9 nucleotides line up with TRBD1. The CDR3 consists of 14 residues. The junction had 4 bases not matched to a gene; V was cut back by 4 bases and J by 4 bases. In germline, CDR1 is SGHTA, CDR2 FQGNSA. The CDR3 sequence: CASSYGTGSTEAFF. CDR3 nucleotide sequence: TGTGCCAGCAGCTACGGGACAGGGAGCACTGAAGCTTTCTTT.

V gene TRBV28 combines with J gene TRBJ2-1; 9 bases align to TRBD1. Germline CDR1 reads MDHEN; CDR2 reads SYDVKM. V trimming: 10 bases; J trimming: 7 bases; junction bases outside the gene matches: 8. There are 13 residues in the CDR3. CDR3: CATTGQGGNEQFF. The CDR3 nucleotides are TGTGCCACTACGGGACAGGGAGGGAATGAGCAGTTCTTC.